This T cell receptor beta chain is drawn from a study of graft-versus-host responses after intestinal transplantation. Study-level results: HvG clone declines early post-transplant were associated with peak circulating GvH levels.

Details on this clone: Its antigen remains unidentified.

Sequencing was performed with immunoSEQ multiplex PCR; in TCRdb, only in-frame clones are kept and a portion is missing. The sample has approximately 100,000 clones; 86% are singletons. Between the trimmed V and J ends, which lost 6 bases and 1 base, there was a span of 19 bases. This CDR3 spans 16 amino acids. Germline V CDR1 and CDR2: MDHEN, SYDVKM. Sequenced here: PBMCs, sampled 255 days after intestinal transplant. This chain connects TRBV28 to TRBJ2-7; D uncertain. This receptor was identified in a human patient who received an intestinal transplant, so some T cells may come from the graft donor. Here the CDR3 reads CASSSLGIRLSYEQYF. In nucleotides, the CDR3 is TGTGCCAGCAGCTCCTTGGGGATTAGATTATCCTACGAGCAGTACTTC. Full variable domain (remainder filled in from reference TRBV28 and TRBJ2-7): DVKVTQSSRYLVKRTGEKVFLECVQDMDHENMFWYRQDPGLGLRLIYFSYDVKMKEKGDIPEGYSVSREKKERFSLILESASTNQTSMYLCASSSLGIRLSYEQYFGPGTRLTVT.